What follows describes a single TCR beta chain. Its antigen is undetermined. Repertoires were generated with immunoSEQ multiplex PCR, while TCRdb's copy carries only in-frame clones and drops some. The top ten clones hold approximately 7.5% of a sample with 95,000 to 150,000 clones, more than 75% of them seen once. The sample comes from a study of T cell responses to AZD1222 COVID-19 vaccine. Study-wide results and caveats: Within unmutated variant regions lay the reported targets of nearly half of spike-specific TCRs. Donors, mostly white British, included more females; clonal diversity was possibly underestimated.

V was clipped by 4 bases and J by 6 bases; unmatched bases: 4. The CDR3 contains 14 residues. The germline V gene encodes CDR1 SGHTA and CDR2 FQGNSA. The sequences come from peripheral blood, collected on day 0 of AZD1222 vaccination. The TCR comes from an adult in good health. The V call is TRBV7-2, the J call TRBJ1-5; 9 bases fit TRBD1. The CDR3 loop reads CASSSSTGGQPQHF. The CDR3 DNA sequence: TGTGCCAGCAGCTCCTCGACAGGGGGTCAGCCCCAGCATTTT.